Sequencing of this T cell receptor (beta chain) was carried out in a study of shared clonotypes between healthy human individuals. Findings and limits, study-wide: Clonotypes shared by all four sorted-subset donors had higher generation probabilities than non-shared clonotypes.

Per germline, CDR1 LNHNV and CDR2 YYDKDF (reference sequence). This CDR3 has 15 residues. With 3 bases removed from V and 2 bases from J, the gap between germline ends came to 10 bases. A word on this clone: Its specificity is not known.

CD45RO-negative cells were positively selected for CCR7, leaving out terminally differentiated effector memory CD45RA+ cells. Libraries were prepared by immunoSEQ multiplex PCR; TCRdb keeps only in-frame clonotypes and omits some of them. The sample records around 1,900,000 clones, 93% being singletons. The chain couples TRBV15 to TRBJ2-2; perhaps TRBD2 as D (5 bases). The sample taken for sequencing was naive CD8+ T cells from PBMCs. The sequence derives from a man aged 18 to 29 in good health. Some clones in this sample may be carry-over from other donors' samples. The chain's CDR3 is CATSRAGDNTGELFF. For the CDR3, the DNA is TGTGCCACCAGCAGGGCCGGGGATAACACCGGGGAGCTGTTTTTT.